Detailed here is one T cell receptor beta chain. Its antigen is still unknown. This specimen comes from a study of cytomegalovirus exposure and HLA in healthy donors. Study-wide results and limits: TCR association rates varied by HLA locus in a later analysis, with DRB1 highest and HLA-C lowest. TCR beta chain V- and J-gene trimming was linked, in a later analysis, to a missense variant in DCLRE1C. The CMV antigen specificity of a few CMV-associated chains was confirmed through in vitro analysis. It was reported in a later analysis that an Asian-associated ancestry cluster showed fewer N-insertions than the roughly 660-donor mean.

The PCR was carried out with 60 Vbeta primers and 13 Jbeta primers. Libraries were prepared by immunoSEQ multiplex PCR; TCRdb keeps only in-frame clonotypes and omits some of them. Of under 130,000 clones in the sample, over 60% were seen once. With V trimmed by 5 bases and J by 6 bases, 17 bases remained unmatched. The V gene's germline CDR1 is MDHEN and CDR2 SYDVKM. This CDR3 is built from 17 residues. The chain links TRBV28 to TRBJ1-2, with 8 bases that match TRBD1. The origin of this receptor is a man in his forties in good health and CMV-seropositive. The sample consisted of PBMCs. CDR3 nucleotides: TGTGCCAGCAGTGACAGGGGAGCCTCCCTGGGTATGAATGGCTACACCTTC. Its protein is CASSDRGASLGMNGYTF.